Sequencing of this T cell receptor (beta chain) was carried out in a study of somatic mutations in cytotoxic T cells in rheumatoid arthritis. Data came from immunoSEQ multiplex PCR; TCRdb stores just in-frame clones and leaves some out. In the table there are some 17,000 clones, around four fifths of which are singletons. The source is an adult with rheumatoid arthritis. The sample taken for sequencing was CD8+ T cells sorted from blood.

The CDR3 is CASSESWNEQYF. CDR3 bases: TGTGCCAGCAGTGAATCGTGGAACGAGCAGTACTTC. The chain joins TRBV2 to TRBJ2-7; D ambiguous. Trimming stripped 2 bases from V and 5 bases from J, with 7 bases between. CDR1 SNHLY and CDR2 FYNNEI come from the germline V gene. The CDR3 length is 12 residues.